This record covers a single T cell receptor (beta chain). Germline V CDR1 and CDR2: DFQATT, SNEGSKA (reference sequence). Trimming at V came to 2 bases and at J to 2 bases, leaving 7 bases not matched to a gene. The length of the CDR3 is 15 residues. Among the hyperthyroidism patients, all were newly diagnosed, aged 18 to 65, with under 2 months' duration. This sample stems from a study of Graves' ophthalmopathy and Graves' hyperthyroidism. Amplification from RNA transcripts yielded the TCR beta CDR3 regions. The first-round RT-PCR employed HTBI primers together with the Qiagen OneStep RT-PCR kit. A multiplex PCR was then performed as the second round. TCRdb used MiXCR to reprocess the multiplex PCR reads, holding one entry per CDR3 protein. The top ten hold around 10% of the sample, which has more than 1,000,000 distinct CDR3 sequences, less than 45% seen once.

The gene calls are TRBV20-1 and TRBJ2-5; 8 bases are shared with TRBD2. This clonotype was obtained from an adult man with Graves' hyperthyroidism. The sequencing sample was made of peripheral blood or thyroid tissue (not recorded which). CDR3 bases: TGCAGTGCTAGATCCCGCGGGGGGAGACAAGAGACCCAGTACTTC. Encoded protein: CSARSRGGRQETQYF.